This entry lists 19 T cell receptor beta chains sequenced from one sample in a study of T cell clonotyping in hematopoietic cell transplantation. TCRdb's table, derived via immunoSEQ multiplex PCR, lists solely in-frame clones and lacks some. The sample holds around 8,400 clones, 80% to 90% seen once. Sequencing was performed on peripheral blood mononuclear cells, taken 180 days after allogeneic stem cell transplant. Every receptor here comes from a female patient aged 45 to 65 who had an allogeneic stem cell transplant from an unrelated donor, so the T cells may come from the graft donor. Some clones in this sample may be carry-over from other donors' samples.

As to this clone: An end of the junction does not agree with germline; a read error may underlie this. The chain couples TRBV11-2 to TRBJ1-3; the D is unclear. The germline V gene encodes CDR1 SGHAT and CDR2 FQNNGV. This CDR3 contains 13 residues. The CDR3, as DNA: TGTGCCAGCAGCTTTTACCTCTCACACCCCGAGCATTTT. Translation gives CASSFYLSHPEHF.

The chain uses TRBV30 and TRBJ1-5; D is undetermined. The CDR3 loop spans 13 amino acids. Trimming left V 5 bases short and J 3 bases short, with 11 bases between. From germline, CDR1 is GTSNPN and CDR2 SVGIG (reference sequence). This CDR3 reads CAWSTGNNQPQHF. For the CDR3, the DNA is TGTGCCTGGTCGACGGGTAACAATCAGCCCCAGCATTTT.

The chain joins TRBV6-5 to TRBJ1-2; 8 nucleotides align to TRBD1. Germline loops: CDR1 MNHEY, CDR2 SVGAGI. The V gene end was trimmed by 6 bases and the J gene end by 7 bases; junction bases not matched to a gene: 10. The CDR3 covers 14 residues. The CDR3 is CASSPRTGSVGYTF. In nucleotides, the CDR3 is TGTGCCAGCAGCCCCAGGACAGGGTCGGTTGGCTACACCTTC.

The gene calls are TRBV25-1 and TRBJ2-3, with D perhaps matching TRBD2 (5 bases). Germline assignment: CDR1 MGHDK and CDR2 SYGVNS. The CDR3 contains 14 residues. The germline V and J ends were trimmed by 4 bases and 5 bases, with 13 bases remaining between them. The chain's CDR3 is CASSGPISVDTQYF. The CDR3 DNA reads as TGTGCCAGCAGTGGCCCAATTAGCGTAGATACGCAGTATTTT. The whole variable domain, remainder taken from reference TRBV25-1 and TRBJ2-3, is EADIYQTPRYLVIGTGKKITLECSQTMGHDKMYWYQQDPGMELHLIHYSYGVNSTEKGDLSSESTVSRIRTEHFPLTLESARPSHTSQYLCASSGPISVDTQYFGPGTRLTVL.

This clone was seen only a few times. CDR3 in amino acids: CASSRDRGRGNTEAFF. CDR3 nucleotides: TGTGCCAGCAGCCGGGACAGGGGCAGGGGGAACACTGAAGCTTTCTTT. J is TRBJ1-1 and V is TRBV6-6, with TRBD1 matching over 10 bases. CDR3 size: 16 residues. CDR1 MNHNY and CDR2 SVGAGI come from the germline V gene (reference sequence). The J segment lost 1 base and the V segment lost 6 bases, leaving 8 bases of the junction unmatched.

The V call is TRBV4-3, the J call TRBJ1-4, with TRBD1 matching 9 bases. The V and J ends lost 6 bases and 8 bases, in that order; junction bases with no gene match: 7. From germline, CDR1 is LGHNA and CDR2 YSLEER. CDR3 length: 14 residues. As DNA, the CDR3 is TGCGCCAGCAGTCCGGACAGGGGCCGGGAAAAACTGTTTTTT. Translating gives CASSPDRGREKLFF.

This clone has only one observation. The V and J genes are TRBV5-1 and TRBJ2-3; D is unresolved. The CDR3 runs 16 residues. Germline lookup yields CDR1 SGHRS and CDR2 YFSETQ. Trimming cost V 1 base and J 0 bases, with 12 bases left between them. The CDR3 loop is CASSLQVAGSTDTQYF. CDR3 nucleotide sequence: TGCGCCAGCAGCTTGCAAGTGGCAGGCAGCACAGATACGCAGTATTTT. Full variable domain (rest looked up from reference TRBV5-1 and TRBJ2-3): KAGVTQTPRYLIKTRGQQVTLSCSPISGHRSVSWYQQTPGQGLQFLFEYFSETQRNKGNFPGRFSGRQFSNSRSEMNVSTLELGDSALYLCASSLQVAGSTDTQYFGPGTRLTVL.

This chain links TRBV30 with TRBJ2-7, with D possibly being TRBD1 (6 bases). The CDR3 spans 13 residues. Germline-derived CDR1 and CDR2 are GTSNPN and SVGIG (reference sequence). Trimming left V 0 bases short and J 6 bases short, with 12 bases between. Here the CDR3 reads CAWSVGGGSEQYF. CDR3 sequence (DNA): TGTGCCTGGAGTGTAGGGGGTGGGAGCGAGCAGTACTTC.

Concerning this clone: The germline gene is not matched at one end of the junction; a read error may be the cause. CDR3 sequence reads: CASSQVALNTGELFF. CDR3 sequence (DNA): TGCGCTAGCAGCCAAGTGGCTTTGAACACCGGGGAGCTGTTTTTT. The chain couples TRBV4-3 to TRBJ2-2; D remains unclear. Germline V gives CDR1 LGHNA, CDR2 YSLEER. The CDR3 is 15 amino acids.

The V and J genes are TRBV4-1 and TRBJ2-4; D might be TRBD1 or TRBD2, each matching 5 bases. This CDR3 is 16 amino acids long. The germline V gene encodes CDR1 MGHRA and CDR2 YSYEKL. The V end lost 1 base, the J end lost 0 bases, and 10 bases lay between the germline ends. The CDR3 region is CASSQGGTLAKNIQYF. The CDR3 DNA follows: TGCGCCAGCAGCCAAGGAGGGACGTTAGCCAAAAACATTCAGTACTTC.

The chain carries TRBV5-4 and TRBJ1-2; D is uncertain. This CDR3 is built from 15 residues. Trimming removed 1 base at V and 2 bases at J, with 12 bases between. Germline values: CDR1 SGHNT, CDR2 YYREEE (reference sequence). The CDR3 bases are TGTGCCAGCAGCTTGAAGCAGGACGGCAACTATGGCTACACCTTC. Residues: CASSLKQDGNYGYTF.

The chain combines TRBV13 with TRBJ1-1; D is uncertain. The CDR3 is 14 residues long. Germline V gives CDR1 PRHDT, CDR2 FYEKMQ (reference sequence). Trimming removed 5 bases from V and 0 bases from J, with 10 bases in between. The DNA of the CDR3 is TGTGCCAGCAGCGGTCATAGCATGAACACTGAAGCTTTCTTT. Its translation: CASSGHSMNTEAFF.

The chain is built from TRBV5-8 and TRBJ1-4; TRBD1 aligns across 7 bases. The germline V gene has CDR1 SGHTS and CDR2 YDEGEE. J lost 4 bases, V lost 4 bases, and 4 bases had no gene match. The CDR3 extends over 14 amino acids. DNA for the CDR3: TGTGCCAGCAGCCCGGGACAGCATAATGAAAAACTGTTTTTT. Protein product: CASSPGQHNEKLFF.

CDR3 region: CASRSGQGSYEQYF. The CDR3 DNA sequence: TGTGCCAGCAGGTCCGGACAGGGGTCCTACGAGCAGTACTTC. V usage is TRBV27 and J usage is TRBJ2-7, with 9 nucleotides matching TRBD1. The CDR3 is 14 residues long. Trimming at V came to 6 bases and at J to 1 base, leaving 4 bases not matched to a gene. Germline CDR1 is MNHEY and CDR2 is SMNVEV (reference sequence).

The chain uses TRBV19 and TRBJ1-1; a possible D gene is TRBD1 (5 bases). Trimming left V 3 bases short and J 2 bases short, with 13 bases between. This CDR3 spans 15 amino acids. The germline CDR1 and CDR2 sequences are LNHDA and SQIVND (reference sequence). The CDR3 DNA sequence: TGTGCCAGTAGTATTACGGCAGGGAGTAACACTGAAGCTTTCTTT. Translating gives CASSITAGSNTEAFF.

This clone has more than one count but fewer than ten. The rearrangement joins TRBV6-4 to TRBJ2-2, with D hard to call. Between the trimmed V and J ends, which lost 3 bases and 4 bases, there was a span of 3 bases. Per germline, CDR1 MRHNA and CDR2 SNTAGT. This CDR3 spans 12 amino acids. This CDR3 reads CASSEGTGELFF. The CDR3 region has the DNA TGTGCCAGCAGTGAGGGCACCGGGGAGCTGTTTTTT.

The chain employs TRBV6-5 and TRBJ1-2, with unresolved D. The V gene's germline CDR1 is MNHEY and CDR2 SVGAGI. Trimming pared 4 bases from V and 6 bases from J, leaving 18 bases between. The CDR3 has 15 amino acids. CDR3 DNA sequence: TGTGCCAGCAGTTCCAGAAGGCGGGGATATGATGGCTACACCTTC. Encoded protein: CASSSRRRGYDGYTF.

The chain recombines TRBV19 with TRBJ1-5; no clear D gene. Trimming left V 5 bases short and J 0 bases short, with 2 bases between. The germline CDR1 and CDR2 sequences are LNHDA and SQIVND (reference sequence). CDR3 length: 12 residues. The CDR3 loop is CASSLSNQPQHF. CDR3 in DNA: TGTGCCAGTAGTCTTAGCAATCAGCCCCAGCATTTT.

The chain recombines TRBV29-1 with TRBJ2-7, with 11 positions matching TRBD2. The CDR3 spans 14 residues. The J segment lost 3 bases and the V segment lost 3 bases, leaving 4 bases of the junction unmatched. CDR1 SQVTM and CDR2 ANQGSEA come from the germline V gene. The CDR3 bases are TGCAGCGTTGACCCTACTAGCGGGGGCTACGAGCAGTACTTC. Protein sequence: CSVDPTSGGYEQYF.